A selection of T cell receptor beta chains follows, all from one sample in a study of shared clonotypes between healthy human individuals. TCRdb's copy holds only in-frame clones and misses some; the assay was immunoSEQ multiplex PCR. The sample holds nearly 2 million clones, approximately 94% seen once. Sequencing was performed on naive CD8+ T cells sorted from blood. Receptors originate from a man aged 18 to 30 in good health. CDR3s include the opening cysteine and the closing phenylalanine or tryptophan. Each record gives: CDR3 DNA, CDR3 protein, D gene, J gene, clone size, V gene. A D gene is named only where the DNA matches it firmly. The listing skips clone size in some rows; elsewhere it reads once, few, many or a size class.

DNA: TGTGCCAGCAGTCCCAGGGGAGGGTACACTGAAGCTTTCTTT
CDR3: CASSPRGGYTEAFF
D: .
J: TRBJ1-1
size: once
V: TRBV6-5

DNA: TGTGCCACCAGCACGCGGACAGGGACCTATCAGCCCCAGCATTTT
CDR3: CATSTRTGTYQPQHF
D: TRBD1
J: TRBJ1-5
size: .
V: TRBV15

DNA: TGCGCCAGCAGCTTGGAAGCTGGAGGAAACAGCTACGAGCAGTACTTC
CDR3: CASSLEAGGNSYEQYF
D: .
J: TRBJ2-7
size: .
V: TRBV5-1

DNA: TGTGCCAGCAGTTTTCTTGGGGTATCGAACACCGGGGAGCTGTTTTTT
CDR3: CASSFLGVSNTGELFF
D: .
J: TRBJ2-2
size: .
V: TRBV27

DNA: TGCGCCAGCAGCCACCGAACAGGGCGAGAGACCCAGTACTTC
CDR3: CASSHRTGRETQYF
D: .
J: TRBJ2-5
size: once
V: TRBV4-1

DNA: TGTGCCAGCAGCTCCAGTCCGGGACTAGCGGGCTACGAGCAGTACTTC
CDR3: CASSSSPGLAGYEQYF
D: TRBD2
J: TRBJ2-7
size: .
V: TRBV7-8

DNA: TGCAGCGTCGGGACAGGGGCCAACGAGCAGTACTTC
CDR3: CSVGTGANEQYF
D: TRBD1
J: TRBJ2-7
size: .
V: TRBV29-1

DNA: TGTGCCAGTAGTGCAAAGGATTCCTACGAGCAGTACTTC
CDR3: CASSAKDSYEQYF
D: .
J: TRBJ2-7
size: .
V: TRBV19

DNA: TGTGCCAGCTCGACAGGGACCTACGAGCAGTACTTC
CDR3: CASSTGTYEQYF
D: TRBD1
J: TRBJ2-7
size: .
V: TRBV18

DNA: TGTGCCATCAGTGAATCGGGAGGTAGCACTGAAGCTTTCTTT
CDR3: CAISESGGSTEAFF
D: .
J: TRBJ1-1
size: .
V: TRBV10-3

DNA: TGCGCCAGCAGCCAAGTACATGGGCGTCCTAATGAAAAACTGTTTTTT
CDR3: CASSQVHGRPNEKLFF
D: .
J: TRBJ1-4
size: .
V: TRBV4-3

DNA: TGCGCCAGCAGCCTAACCCGGGGGCTGGCTGAAGCTTTCTTT
CDR3: CASSLTRGLAEAFF
D: .
J: TRBJ1-1
size: .
V: TRBV4-1

DNA: TGTGCCAGCAGCTTAGTCCCGGAGGGGGACGGGGAGCTGTTTTTT
CDR3: CASSLVPEGDGELFF
D: .
J: TRBJ2-2
size: .
V: TRBV7-6

DNA: TGTGCCAGCAGTTTCGCGAGCTCCTACGAGCAGTACTTC
CDR3: CASSFASSYEQYF
D: .
J: TRBJ2-7
size: few
V: TRBV27

DNA: TGTGCCAGCGGTTCGACCACGGGACTAGCTTACGAGCAGTACTTC
CDR3: CASGSTTGLAYEQYF
D: TRBD2
J: TRBJ2-7
size: .
V: TRBV5-6

DNA: TGTGCCTGGAGTGATGGGGTGGGCACTGAAGCTTTCTTT
CDR3: CAWSDGVGTEAFF
D: .
J: TRBJ1-1
size: .
V: TRBV30

DNA: TGTGCCACCAGCAGAGATTTGCCCGGGACTAATAACTACAATGAGCAGTTCTTC
CDR3: CATSRDLPGTNNYNEQFF
D: TRBD2
J: TRBJ2-1
size: .
V: TRBV15

DNA: TGTGCCAGCAGCCCATGGACAGGGGTCACAGATACGCAGTATTTT
CDR3: CASSPWTGVTDTQYF
D: TRBD1
J: TRBJ2-3
size: .
V: TRBV7-6

DNA: TGTGCCATCCAAGATGGGTCCCGACCTGGCGAGACCCAGTACTTC
CDR3: CAIQDGSRPGETQYF
D: .
J: TRBJ2-5
size: .
V: TRBV2

DNA: TGTGCCAGCAGTCTACTAGCGGGAGTATCCGGGGAGCTGTTTTTT
CDR3: CASSLLAGVSGELFF
D: TRBD2
J: TRBJ2-2
size: .
V: TRBV27

DNA: TGTGCCAGCAGCCCCCAAGAGAGGGCCATTGCACAAACGGAGACCCAGTACTTC
CDR3: CASSPQERAIAQTETQYF
D: .
J: TRBJ2-5
size: .
V: TRBV7-8

DNA: TGTGCCAGCAGTCCTTGGGAGCGGGGGGACTACAATGAGCAGTTCTTC
CDR3: CASSPWERGDYNEQFF
D: TRBD2
J: TRBJ2-1
size: .
V: TRBV27

DNA: TGTGCCAGCAGCCCCGGACAGGCCCCGGGGCTCGAGCAGTACTTC
CDR3: CASSPGQAPGLEQYF
D: TRBD1
J: TRBJ2-7
size: .
V: TRBV9

DNA: TGTGCCTCCCGGGGATCTATCGAGACCCAGTACTTC
CDR3: CASRGSIETQYF
D: .
J: TRBJ2-5
size: .
V: TRBV2

DNA: TGTGCCAGTAGCCCTAGCGACCACTACGAGCAGTACTTC
CDR3: CASSPSDHYEQYF
D: .
J: TRBJ2-7
size: .
V: TRBV19

DNA: TGTGCCAGCGGTACCGCCTCTTATGAGGGAGATACGCAGTATTTT
CDR3: CASGTASYEGDTQYF
D: .
J: TRBJ2-3
size: .
V: TRBV28